This passage covers 18 T cell receptor beta chains from one sample sequenced in a study of early stage breast cancer tumors (dated 2017 in TCRdb). Libraries were made using the immunoSEQ multiplex PCR assay. The immuneACCESS repertoire file appears here via TCRdb, limited to in-frame rearrangements. These files lack a portion of the clones; in checked studies, under half of the deficit traces to unresolved V genes, and the cause of the others is not known. The sample includes around 71,000 clones, with roughly 84% observed a single time. The ten largest make up 3% to 4.5% of the sample. Material for sequencing was blood. Every receptor here comes from a person aged 55 to 75 with breast cancer.

V gene TRBV7-2 combines with J gene TRBJ2-5; TRBD2 agrees at 8 bases. V lost 3 bases and J lost 5; bases outside the gene matches: 11. The CDR3 is 16 amino acids. Per the germline V gene, CDR1 is SGHTA and CDR2 is FQGNSA. The CDR3 is CASSFGKLAGLETQYF. For the CDR3, the DNA is TGTGCCAGCAGCTTTGGGAAGCTAGCGGGCCTGGAGACCCAGTACTTC. The full variable domain, rest sourced from reference TRBV7-2 and TRBJ2-5, is GAGVSQSPSNKVTEKGKDVELRCDPISGHTALYWYRQSLGQGLEFLIYFQGNSAPDKSGLPSDRFSAERTGGSVSTLTIQRTQQEDSAVYLCASSFGKLAGLETQYFGPGTRLLVL.

This chain uses TRBV6-5 with TRBJ1-1, with D possibly being TRBD1 (5 bases). Germline loops: CDR1 MNHEY, CDR2 SVGAGI. The CDR3 has 13 residues. Trimming left V 6 bases short and J 3 bases short, with 11 bases between. This CDR3 is CASSQGIDTEAFF. The CDR3 DNA reads TGTGCCAGCAGCCAGGGAATCGACACTGAAGCTTTCTTT.

This clone came up a few times. This chain joins TRBV29-1 and TRBJ2-7, with 8 nucleotides matching TRBD1. The CDR3 length is 12 residues. Trimming removed 6 bases from V and 2 bases from J; junction bases left unmatched: 3. Germline CDR1 SQVTM, CDR2 ANQGSEA. CDR3 in amino acids: CSVGGQAYEQYF. In nucleotides, the CDR3 is TGCAGCGTGGGGGGACAGGCCTACGAGCAGTACTTC.

V gene TRBV9 combines with J gene TRBJ2-5; 9 nucleotides line up with TRBD1. V lost 3 bases to trimming and J lost 1 base; unmatched junction nucleotides: 4. The CDR3 is 15 residues long. Per germline, CDR1 SGDLS and CDR2 YYNGEE. CDR3 nucleotide sequence: TGTGCCAGCAGCGGATGGGGACAGGGCCAAGAGACCCAGTACTTC. Translation: CASSGWGQGQETQYF.

This chain joins TRBV27 and TRBJ1-5; 11 positions agree with TRBD1. Unmatched junction bases numbered 4, after V lost 2 bases and J lost 7 bases. Germline CDR1 MNHEY, CDR2 SMNVEV (reference sequence). The CDR3 is made up of 15 amino acids. CDR3 residues: CASSLRTGGYQPQHF. Written as DNA, the CDR3 is TGTGCCAGCAGTTTAAGGACAGGGGGCTACCAGCCCCAGCATTTT.

V and J are TRBV2 and TRBJ2-1; D gene unclear. V lost 0 bases and J lost 0, with 6 bases in between. This CDR3 is 15 amino acids long. Germline loops: CDR1 SNHLY, CDR2 FYNNEI. In DNA form, the CDR3 reads TGTGCCAGCAGTGAAGCATGGAGCTCCTACAATGAGCAGTTCTTC. This sequence encodes CASSEAWSSYNEQFF.

The rearrangement links TRBV7-2 to TRBJ2-3, with 8 bases matching TRBD1. Per the germline V gene, CDR1 is SGHTA and CDR2 is FQGNSA. V lost 2 bases, J lost 4 bases, and 2 bases stayed unmatched. This CDR3 is 14 amino acids long. The chain's CDR3 is CASSLKQGADTQYF. CDR3 nucleotide sequence: TGTGCCAGCAGCTTAAAACAGGGGGCAGATACGCAGTATTTT. Using reference TRBV7-2 and TRBJ2-3 for the parts outside the CDR3, the full variable domain is GAGVSQSPSNKVTEKGKDVELRCDPISGHTALYWYRQSLGQGLEFLIYFQGNSAPDKSGLPSDRFSAERTGGSVSTLTIQRTQQEDSAVYLCASSLKQGADTQYFGPGTRLTVL.

The chain employs TRBV7-9 and TRBJ2-3, with D unclear. This CDR3 contains 11 residues. Germline V lookup: CDR1 SEHNR, CDR2 FQNEAQ (reference sequence). The V gene lost 3 bases and the J gene lost 10 bases, with 8 bases spanning the gap. The CDR3 DNA reads TGTGCCAGCAGCTTGGGTTGGCCGCAGTATTTT. Protein product: CASSLGWPQYF.

V is TRBV10-3 and J is TRBJ2-5, with TRBD1 matching 7 bases. This CDR3 spans 14 amino acids. After removal of 8 bases from V and 3 bases from J, the junction contained 9 bases not matched to a gene. The germline gives CDR1 ENHRY, CDR2 SYGVKD. The CDR3 protein is CAIAPGTDKETQYF. For the CDR3, the DNA is TGTGCCATCGCTCCCGGGACAGATAAAGAGACCCAGTACTTC.

This chain joins TRBV19 and TRBJ1-4; weak D call: TRBD1 (6 bases). V lost 5 bases and J lost 7, with 17 bases in between. The CDR3 extends over 15 amino acids. Germline CDR1 LNHDA, CDR2 SQIVND (reference sequence). CDR3 DNA: TGTGCCAGTAGTCCCTCCGGGACAAGGGGTGAAAAACTGTTTTTT. Protein: CASSPSGTRGEKLFF.

The V and J genes are TRBV6-5 and TRBJ2-7; D not resolved. The germline V gene has CDR1 MNHEY and CDR2 SVGAGI. Trimming took off 5 bases at V and 0 bases at J, with 14 bases between the two ends. CDR3 length equals 15 residues. CDR3 amino acids: CASSSSGVSSYEQYF. The CDR3 DNA sequence: TGTGCCAGCAGTAGTTCAGGCGTTAGCTCCTACGAGCAGTACTTC.

V usage is TRBV7-2 and J usage is TRBJ2-7; 7 nucleotides match TRBD1. The CDR3 is 13 residues long. Trimming took 5 bases from V and 2 from J; bases not matched to a gene: 3. Germline V gives CDR1 SGHTA, CDR2 FQGNSA. The CDR3 sequence is CASSPGQTYEQYF. CDR3 bases: TGTGCCAGCAGCCCGGGACAGACCTACGAGCAGTACTTC. Complete variable domain (other parts from reference TRBV7-2 and TRBJ2-7): GAGVSQSPSNKVTEKGKDVELRCDPISGHTALYWYRQSLGQGLEFLIYFQGNSAPDKSGLPSDRFSAERTGGSVSTLTIQRTQQEDSAVYLCASSPGQTYEQYFGPGTRLTVT.

V usage is TRBV7-6 and J usage is TRBJ2-2; 12 nucleotides agree with TRBD2. The CDR3 is made up of 16 amino acids. With 6 bases clipped from V and 2 bases from J, the junction kept 4 bases outside the gene matches. Germline CDR1 SGHVS, CDR2 FNYEAQ. DNA for the CDR3: TGTGCCAGCAGGTCGACTAGCGGGAGCAACACCGGGGAGCTGTTTTTT. It codes for CASRSTSGSNTGELFF.

This chain links TRBV7-9 with TRBJ1-1, with a tentative D call TRBD1 (5 bases). Germline CDR1 is SEHNR and CDR2 is FQNEAQ (reference sequence). CDR3 size: 15 residues. Trimming removed 2 bases at V and 4 bases at J, with 14 bases between. The CDR3 DNA reads TGTGCCAGCAGCTTAACGCAGGGCTCTGTCACTGAAGCTTTCTTT. Its protein is CASSLTQGSVTEAFF. The entire variable domain, with the rest obtained from reference TRBV7-9 and TRBJ1-1, is as follows: DTGVSQNPRHKITKRGQNVTFRCDPISEHNRLYWYRQTLGQGPEFLTYFQNEAQLEKSRLLSDRFSAERPKGSFSTLEIQRTEQGDSAMYLCASSLTQGSVTEAFFGQGTRLTVV.

CDR3 bases: TGTGCCAGCAGCTTACCGGGGTCGGGCGGGGAAGCTTTCTTT. Amino acids: CASSLPGSGGEAFF. V gene TRBV7-9 combines with J gene TRBJ1-1; no reliable D call. The CDR3 has 14 amino acids. CDR1 and CDR2 from the germline V gene are SEHNR and FQNEAQ (reference sequence). V lost 2 bases and J lost 8, with 15 bases in between.

This chain joins TRBV6-1 and TRBJ2-7; 8 bases agree with TRBD2. Germline loops: CDR1 MNHNS, CDR2 SASEGT. The V gene end was trimmed by 6 bases and the J gene end by 0 bases; junction bases not matched to a gene: 4. CDR3 size: 14 residues. CDR3 nucleotide sequence: TGTGCCAGCAGACTAGCGGAGGGCTCCTACGAGCAGTACTTC. It yields the protein CASRLAEGSYEQYF.

This sequence joins TRBV6-6 and TRBJ2-3, with D maybe TRBD1 (5 bases). Per the germline V gene, CDR1 is MNHNY and CDR2 is SVGAGI (reference sequence). The CDR3 runs 14 residues. Trimming removed 8 bases at V and 4 bases at J, with 16 bases between. In DNA form, the CDR3 reads TGTGCCAGCTCCCTCCAGGTCAGGGCAGATACGCAGTATTTT. Its translation: CASSLQVRADTQYF.

The chain is built from TRBV6-5 and TRBJ2-7; 7 bases fit TRBD2. The germline V gene encodes CDR1 MNHEY and CDR2 SVGAGI. This CDR3 is 13 amino acids long. Germline trimming cut 5 bases from V and 5 bases from J; bases unmatched to any gene: 6. This CDR3 reads CASSLTSADEQYF. CDR3 DNA sequence: TGTGCCAGCAGTCTAACTAGCGCCGACGAGCAGTACTTC.